This TCR beta chain was profiled in a study of cytomegalovirus exposure and HLA in healthy donors. Study-wide background: Later analysis reported that the approximately 120 validation repertoires shared the platform of the approximately 670 first-cohort repertoires.

Sequencing used immunoSEQ multiplex PCR; TCRdb keeps in-frame clones, though not all of them. The profile shows 300,000 to 400,000 clones, more than 80% of them singletons. The CDR3 is 17 amino acids. Germline CDR1 and CDR2: MGHDK and SYGVNS. Trimming cost V 7 bases and J 1 base; bases outside gene matches: 14. A remark on this clone: Its antigen is currently unknown.

Study results and limitations: For most TCR sequences rarity was the rule, although some public TCRs occurred in many donors. Subsequent analysis showed first-cohort TCR clusters tending to co-occur in 120 validation repertoires.

This sequence joins TRBV25-1 and TRBJ1-1, with TRBD1 identical over 8 bases. Sequenced input: PBMCs. The clonotype was recovered from a woman between 18 and 29 years old in good health and CMV-seronegative. The CDR3 bases are TGTGCCAGCAAAACTTTCGGGACAGGCCGGAAGAACACTGAAGCTTTCTTT. Encoded protein: CASKTFGTGRKNTEAFF.